The 32 T cell receptor beta chains below come from one sample, sequenced in a study of response to subunit inactivated influenza vaccine. TCRdb itself ran the RT-PCR reads through MiXCR, one entry per CDR3 protein. The table has about 780,000 distinct CDR3 sequences, 15% to 20% seen once. The sample was PBMCs from blood, taken about 5 days after vaccination. All receptors come from a man aged 45-65 years who received an inactivated influenza vaccine.

V and J are TRBV12-3 or TRBV12-4 and TRBJ2-5; 8 nucleotides align to TRBD1. With V trimmed by 3 bases and J by 2 bases, 11 bases remained unmatched. The CDR3 runs 17 residues. The CDR3 DNA is TGTGCCAGCAGTTTGGGAACAGGGGGTTGGCGGCAAGAGACCCAGTACTTC. This codes for CASSLGTGGWRQETQYF.

This clonotype was seen a few times. The chain recombines TRBV28 with TRBJ2-7; TRBD1 matches 7 bases. Germline V gene lookup returns CDR1 MDHEN and CDR2 SYDVKM. This CDR3 has 14 amino acids. The V gene end was trimmed by 6 bases and the J gene end by 3 bases; junction bases not matched to a gene: 8. In DNA form, the CDR3 reads TGTGCCAGCAGCCAGACAAGGACAGGCTACGAGCAGTACTTC. Translating gives CASSQTRTGYEQYF.

This clonotype was seen ten or more times. The rearrangement uses TRBV29-1 and TRBJ2-1; 10 bases are a match to TRBD2. CDR1 and CDR2 from the germline V gene are SQVTM and ANQGSEA. J gave up 4 bases and V 4 bases, and 1 base lay outside the gene matches. The CDR3 runs to 13 residues. Here the CDR3 reads CSVGLAGYNEQFF. CDR3 in DNA: TGCAGCGTTGGACTAGCGGGTTACAATGAGCAGTTCTTC.

The chain couples TRBV20-1 to TRBJ2-2, with D unresolved. Per germline, CDR1 DFQATT and CDR2 SNEGSKA (reference sequence). The CDR3 consists of 15 residues. Trimming stripped 5 bases from V and 0 bases from J, with 13 bases between. The CDR3 nucleotides read TGCAGTGCTCTATTTGCGGTCACGAACACCGGGGAGCTGTTTTTT. It yields the protein CSALFAVTNTGELFF.

This clonotype was found many times. J is TRBJ2-3 and V is TRBV6-1; 7 bases match TRBD2. The germline V gene encodes CDR1 MNHNS and CDR2 SASEGT. Trimming removed 4 bases from V and 4 bases from J; junction bases left unmatched: 8. The CDR3 has 15 residues. The CDR3 loop is CASSASQGGADTQYF. The DNA for the CDR3 is TGTGCCAGCAGTGCTTCCCAGGGAGGGGCAGATACGCAGTATTTT.

The rearrangement links TRBV11-2 to TRBJ1-4; D is unresolved. The CDR3 is 15 residues long. Trimming cost V 1 base and J 10 bases, with 16 bases left between them. Germline V gives CDR1 SGHAT, CDR2 FQNNGV. CDR3 residues: CASSLAGRDSGKLFF. The CDR3 bases are TGTGCCAGCAGCTTAGCTGGGAGGGATTCGGGAAAACTGTTTTTT.

The V and J genes are TRBV7-2 and TRBJ2-7, with D unresolved. Germline-derived CDR1 and CDR2 are SGHTA and FQGNSA. The V gene lost 4 bases and the J gene lost 6 bases, with 16 bases spanning the gap. The CDR3 has 14 amino acids. The CDR3 reads CASSSYRSRVEQYF. The DNA for the CDR3 is TGTGCCAGCAGCTCATACCGGAGTCGGGTCGAGCAGTACTTC.

The table lists this clonotype with a few counts. The chain recombines TRBV9 with TRBJ2-7, with 10 bases aligning to TRBD1. Germline values: CDR1 SGDLS, CDR2 YYNGEE. CDR3 length: 15 amino acids. J gave up 7 bases and V 4 bases, and 11 bases lay outside the gene matches. CDR3 nucleotide sequence: TGTGCCAGCAGCATCGGGACAGGGGTTTCGAGGGAGCAGTACTTC. It encodes CASSIGTGVSREQYF.

The rearrangement joins TRBV4-3 to TRBJ2-1; 10 nucleotides line up with TRBD2. Germline V gene sequence: CDR1 LGHNA, CDR2 YSLEER. CDR3 size: 14 residues. J was trimmed by 8 bases and V by 1 base; bases with no gene match: 2. DNA for the CDR3: TGCGCCAGCAGCCAAGTTCTAGCGGGGGATGAGCAGTTCTTC. Translated, it gives CASSQVLAGDEQFF.

The V and J genes are TRBV12-3 or TRBV12-4 and TRBJ2-1; 8 bases match TRBD2. The CDR3 spans 13 residues. After removal of 5 bases from V and 9 bases from J, the junction contained 6 bases not matched to a gene. CDR3 nucleotide sequence: TGTGCCAGCAGTGGAGGCGGGGGGCGTGAGCAGTTCTTC. This translates into CASSGGGGREQFF.

A few counts support this clonotype. CDR3 in DNA: TGTGCCAGCAGCTTAGGTGGCTATCGGCTAGAGACCCAGTACTTC. It translates to CASSLGGYRLETQYF. The chain uses TRBV7-8 and TRBJ2-5; D remains unclear. Germline CDR1 and CDR2: SGHVS and FQNEAQ. This CDR3 comprises 15 residues. V lost 1 base to trimming and J lost 4 bases, with 13 bases between them.

The gene calls are TRBV7-9 and TRBJ1-1; D is undetermined. Germline loops: CDR1 SEHNR, CDR2 FQNEAQ (reference sequence). V lost 4 bases, J lost 0 bases, and 9 bases lay in between. There are 14 residues in the CDR3. CDR3 sequence: CASSSKRMNTEAFF. In nucleotides, the CDR3 is TGTGCCAGCAGCTCAAAACGAATGAACACTGAAGCTTTCTTT. The whole variable domain, remainder taken from reference TRBV7-9 and TRBJ1-1, is DTGVSQNPRHKITKRGQNVTFRCDPISEHNRLYWYRQTLGQGPEFLTYFQNEAQLEKSRLLSDRFSAERPKGSFSTLEIQRTEQGDSAMYLCASSSKRMNTEAFFGQGTRLTVV.

This clonotype was seen a few times. The rearrangement links TRBV20-1 to TRBJ2-3; 8 bases match TRBD2. V lost 2 bases, J lost 1 base, and 2 bases stayed unmatched. Germline loops: CDR1 DFQATT, CDR2 SNEGSKA (reference sequence). The CDR3 is 14 amino acids. Here the CDR3 DNA reads TGCAGTGCTAGATTGACTAGCGGCACAGATACGCAGTATTTT. It yields the protein CSARLTSGTDTQYF.

Ten or more counts support this clonotype. DNA for the CDR3: TGTGCCAGCAGAAGGGAAACATGGAGTGCCGGGGAGCTGTTTTTT. Amino acids: CASRRETWSAGELFF. This chain links TRBV6-1 with TRBJ2-2; D gene unclear. Trimming took 6 bases from V and 6 from J, leaving 17 bases between them. The CDR3 consists of 15 residues. The V gene's germline CDR1 is MNHNS and CDR2 SASEGT.

The chain employs TRBV9 and TRBJ2-7; a weak D match, TRBD1 (6 bases). Germline V CDR1 and CDR2: SGDLS, YYNGEE. The CDR3 sequence is 15 residues long. Trimming removed 0 bases from V and 2 bases from J, with 12 bases in between. CDR3 sequence (DNA): TGTGCCAGCAGCGTAGATATGGGGGCCACCTACGAGCAGTACTTC. Translating it yields CASSVDMGATYEQYF.

The chain carries TRBV5-4 and TRBJ2-7; D unresolved. Trimming took 4 bases from V and 3 from J, leaving 14 bases between them. CDR3 length equals 14 residues. The V gene's germline CDR1 is SGHNT and CDR2 YYREEE (reference sequence). The CDR3: CASSPGILGYEQYF. CDR3 nucleotide sequence: TGTGCCAGCAGCCCTGGAATTCTGGGCTACGAGCAGTACTTC.

The V gene is TRBV20-1, the J gene TRBJ2-1; perhaps TRBD1 as D (6 bases). CDR3 length equals 16 residues. Trimming took off 6 bases at V and 0 bases at J, with 18 bases between the two ends. Germline CDR1 DFQATT, CDR2 SNEGSKA (reference sequence). The CDR3 nucleotides read TGCAGTGCACCACCCCGACAGGCAAGCTCCTACAATGAGCAGTTCTTC. This encodes CSAPPRQASSYNEQFF.

V is TRBV10-3 and J is TRBJ2-3, with TRBD1 matching over 9 bases. The J segment lost 5 bases and the V segment lost 8 bases, leaving 5 bases of the junction unmatched. Per the germline V gene, CDR1 is ENHRY and CDR2 is SYGVKD. The CDR3 is 13 amino acids. The CDR3 DNA is TGTGCCATCGGAACAGGGGGCAAAGATACGCAGTATTTT. Translating it yields CAIGTGGKDTQYF.

The V and J genes are TRBV20-1 and TRBJ2-3, with a tentative D call TRBD1 (5 bases). There are 14 residues in the CDR3. Germline CDR1 and CDR2: DFQATT and SNEGSKA (reference sequence). Trimming pared 0 bases from V and 2 bases from J, leaving 9 bases between. The CDR3 loop reads CSARDQGNTDTQYF. CDR3 nucleotide sequence: TGCAGTGCTAGAGATCAGGGTAACACAGATACGCAGTATTTT.

This clonotype occurred a few times. The chain uses TRBV20-1 and TRBJ2-5; TRBD2 matches at 12 bases. The CDR3 covers 14 residues. Germline assignment: CDR1 DFQATT and CDR2 SNEGSKA (reference sequence). The trim removed 0 bases at V and 4 bases at J, leaving 0 bases unmatched. The CDR3 DNA reads as TGCAGTGCTAGAGAACTAGCGGGGGGAGAGACCCAGTACTTC. This sequence encodes CSARELAGGETQYF.

The J gene is TRBJ2-3, the V gene TRBV5-1; tentative D call: TRBD2 (6 bases). The CDR3 runs 14 residues. Germline CDR1 reads SGHRS; CDR2 reads YFSETQ. V lost 0 bases and J lost 6, with 11 bases in between. The CDR3 DNA is TGCGCCAGCAGCTTGGACCCTAGCGCTGATACGCAGTATTTT. Protein product: CASSLDPSADTQYF.

This clonotype was seen more than once but under ten times. The chain is built from TRBV30 and TRBJ1-5; TRBD1 agrees at 8 bases. The junction had 2 bases not matched to a gene; V was cut back by 1 base and J by 3 bases. Germline CDR1 reads GTSNPN; CDR2 reads SVGIG (reference sequence). There are 14 residues in the CDR3. The CDR3 region is CAWSAGGYNQPQHF. The CDR3, as DNA: TGTGCCTGGAGTGCAGGGGGCTACAATCAGCCCCAGCATTTT.

This rearrangement joins TRBV12-3 or TRBV12-4 to TRBJ2-1; 7 nucleotides align to TRBD1. The trim removed 10 bases at V and 2 bases at J, leaving 5 bases unmatched. CDR3 length equals 13 residues. CDR3 protein: CAIRRGPYNEQFF. CDR3 sequence (DNA): TGTGCCATCCGAAGGGGGCCCTACAATGAGCAGTTCTTC.

This clonotype was seen more than once but under ten times. This sequence joins TRBV27 and TRBJ2-2; the D is unclear. Germline-derived CDR1 and CDR2 are MNHEY and SMNVEV (reference sequence). Trimming took 5 bases from V and 0 from J, leaving 7 bases between them. The CDR3 loop spans 14 amino acids. The CDR3 spells CASSSFTNTGELFF. The CDR3 region has the DNA TGTGCCAGCAGTAGTTTCACGAACACCGGGGAGCTGTTTTTT.

The table lists this clonotype with a few counts. This chain joins TRBV5-1 and TRBJ2-1; TRBD1 agrees at 7 bases. With 2 bases clipped from V and 0 bases from J, the junction kept 2 bases outside the gene matches. Germline CDR1 SGHRS, CDR2 YFSETQ. The CDR3 runs to 15 residues. The DNA of the CDR3 is TGCGCCAGCAGCTTCAGGGGGTTCTCCTACAATGAGCAGTTCTTC. Amino acids: CASSFRGFSYNEQFF.

Regarding this clonotype: One end of the junction is discordant with germline, which a read error may explain. The rearrangement joins TRBV29-1 to TRBJ2-7, with D possibly being TRBD1 (6 bases). Germline loops: CDR1 SQVTM, CDR2 ANQGSEA. This CDR3 is 13 amino acids long. In nucleotides, the CDR3 is TGCAGCGTTGAAATGGACAGTTTCTACGAGCAGCACTTC. Translation: CSVEMDSFYEQHF.

This clonotype was seen only a few times. The rearrangement links TRBV29-1 to TRBJ2-3; TRBD2 matches 9 bases. CDR1 and CDR2 from the germline V gene are SQVTM and ANQGSEA. Trimming cost V 7 bases and J 1 base; bases outside gene matches: 6. The CDR3 is 14 residues long. The DNA for the CDR3 is TGCAGCGCCCTGGGCGGGAGGGGCACAGATACGCAGTATTTT. This codes for CSALGGRGTDTQYF.

The chain employs TRBV6-1 and TRBJ2-7; 13 positions match TRBD2. The CDR3 is made up of 16 amino acids. Germline trimming cut 8 bases from V and 3 bases from J; bases unmatched to any gene: 10. Per germline, CDR1 MNHNS and CDR2 SASEGT. CDR3 residues: CASSPQGLAGFYEQYF. In nucleotides, the CDR3 is TGTGCCAGCTCCCCCCAGGGACTAGCGGGGTTCTACGAGCAGTACTTC.

This clonotype has only a few counts. The chain uses TRBV6-1 and TRBJ2-1, with TRBD2 matching over 7 bases. The V gene end was trimmed by 5 bases and the J gene end by 8 bases; junction bases not matched to a gene: 6. The CDR3 spans 13 residues. Germline CDR1 reads MNHNS; CDR2 reads SASEGT. The CDR3 region is CASSPGLVDEQFF. The DNA of the CDR3 is TGTGCCAGCAGTCCCGGACTAGTCGATGAGCAGTTCTTC.

The V and J genes are TRBV20-1 and TRBJ2-1; perhaps TRBD1 as D (6 bases). V was pared by 4 bases and J by 5 bases, with 18 bases between. The CDR3 length is 15 residues. Germline V gene sequence: CDR1 DFQATT, CDR2 SNEGSKA (reference sequence). CDR3 in amino acids: CSANTGQRFHNEQFF. The CDR3 region has the DNA TGCAGTGCTAACACCGGACAGAGGTTCCACAATGAGCAGTTCTTC.

The chain is built from TRBV4-3 and TRBJ2-1, with D uncertain. This CDR3 contains 15 residues. The V gene lost 0 bases and the J gene lost 7 bases, with 13 bases spanning the gap. Germline loops: CDR1 LGHNA, CDR2 YSLEER. CDR3 bases: TGCGCCAGCAGCCAAGAAGGACCAGCCGTGAATGAGCAGTTCTTC. It yields the protein CASSQEGPAVNEQFF.

The V and J genes are TRBV7-6 and TRBJ2-5, with D hard to call. This CDR3 has 15 amino acids. Germline V gene sequence: CDR1 SGHVS, CDR2 FNYEAQ. Trimming left V 1 base short and J 2 bases short, with 11 bases between. As DNA, the CDR3 is TGTGCCAGCAGCTTAGGGGCTAGTCCGCAAGAGACCCAGTACTTC. As protein: CASSLGASPQETQYF.